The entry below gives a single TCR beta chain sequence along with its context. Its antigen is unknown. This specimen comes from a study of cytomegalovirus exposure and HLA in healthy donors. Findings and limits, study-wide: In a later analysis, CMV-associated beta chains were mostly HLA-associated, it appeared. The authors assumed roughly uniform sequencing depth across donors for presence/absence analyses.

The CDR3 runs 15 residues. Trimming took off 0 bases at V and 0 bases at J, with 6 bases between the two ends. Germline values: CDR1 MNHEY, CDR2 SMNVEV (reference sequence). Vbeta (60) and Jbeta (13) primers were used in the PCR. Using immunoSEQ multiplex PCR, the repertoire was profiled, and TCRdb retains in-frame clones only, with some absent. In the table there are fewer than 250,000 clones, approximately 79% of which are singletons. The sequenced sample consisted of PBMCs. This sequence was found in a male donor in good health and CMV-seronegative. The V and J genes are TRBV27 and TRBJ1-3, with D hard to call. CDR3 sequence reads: CASSLSGSSGNTIYF. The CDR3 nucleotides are TGTGCCAGCAGTTTATCTGGTAGCTCTGGAAACACCATATATTTT.